This TCR beta chain is drawn from a study of blood T cell repertoires in COVID-19. For the study at large: Acute and convalescent COVID-19 specimens originated in the United States, Italy and Spain. PBMCs, B-cell-depleted T cells, or T cells provided the cDNA or gDNA that made up the material.

As handled by the study authors: Cell counts per sample came from amplifying reference gene primers. Data came from immunoSEQ multiplex PCR; TCRdb stores just in-frame clones and leaves some out. D and trimming come from the DNA, and the V and J calls and clone size come from that table. The sample contains fewer than 85,000 clones, approximately 80% of which appear only once. The germline V gene encodes CDR1 SNHLY and CDR2 FYNNEI. The V gene end was trimmed by 6 bases and the J gene end by 1 base; junction bases not matched to a gene: 1. The CDR3 has 13 residues. The rearrangement links TRBV2 to TRBJ2-3; 7 bases match TRBD1. The material sequenced was peripheral blood. The origin of this receptor is a woman at least 80 years old with active or convalescent COVID-19. The CDR3 sequence: CASRTGGTDTQYF. As DNA, the CDR3 is TGTGCCAGCAGAACAGGGGGCACAGATACGCAGTATTTT.